This T cell receptor (beta chain) emerged from a study of cytomegalovirus exposure and HLA in healthy donors. Overall study findings and caveats: Sequencing likely caused a cluster of highly shared sequence variants. Per a prior analysis, the majority of TCR beta V segments were productive roughly 90% or roughly 30% of the time. Later, an analysis showed that TCR beta chains associated with HLA were more clonally expanded than others that were equally common. Some V segments, including TRBV6-2 and TRBV6-3, were excluded as indistinguishable.

V shed 3 bases and J 9 bases; nucleotides not matched to a gene: 10. This CDR3 region has 15 residues. Germline V lookup: CDR1 SGHDT, CDR2 YYEEEE. Notes on this clone: Its antigen is as yet unknown.

PCR was performed using 60 Vbeta and 13 Jbeta primers. Using immunoSEQ multiplex PCR, the repertoire was profiled, and TCRdb retains in-frame clones only, with some absent. The table shows some 160,000 clones, with approximately 77% occurring only once. The receptor was isolated from a man aged 50 to 60 in good health and CMV-seropositive. Material: PBMCs. V is TRBV5-6 and J is TRBJ2-7; 12 bases agree with TRBD1. The CDR3 sequence: CASSSSGQGAWRQYF. The CDR3 DNA sequence: TGTGCCAGCAGCTCTTCGGGACAGGGGGCTTGGCGGCAGTACTTC.